Reported below is one T cell receptor beta chain. V was shortened by 6 bases and J by 6 bases, with 15 bases between the two germline ends. The germline V gene has CDR1 ENHRY and CDR2 SYGVKD. The length of the CDR3 is 13 residues. This sample was taken from a study of cytomegalovirus exposure and HLA in healthy donors. Overall study context: Approximately 200 million T cells yielded fewer than 120 million unique TCR beta sequences in earlier analysis.

The study ran its PCR with 60 Vbeta and 13 Jbeta primers. In the study's own analysis: As a later analysis found, there were roughly 80 million unique TCR beta chains, of which roughly 11 million were shared. The protocol was immunoSEQ multiplex PCR, while the TCRdb copy is restricted to in-frame clones and leaves out a portion. Clone size and V and J calls were adopted from that table, with D and trimming inferred from the DNA. Of tens of thousands of clones listed, over 50% are singletons. The clonotype comes from a man aged 35 to 55 in good health and CMV-seropositive. V is TRBV10-3 and J is TRBJ2-7; weak D call: TRBD2 (6 bases). Sample: PBMCs. CDR3 in amino acids: CAIRPGEVTEQYF. CDR3 bases: TGTGCCATCAGACCCGGGGAGGTGACCGAGCAGTACTTC.